This TCR beta chain was identified in a study of T cell responses to AZD1222 COVID-19 vaccine. General study results and limits: Spike-specific TCR breadth and depth both grew after two AZD1222 doses. Clonal diversity was possibly underestimated; the donors were predominantly white British and more often female.

This clone appeared a single time. Its antigen is not known. Sequenced by immunoSEQ multiplex PCR; TCRdb stores in-frame clones only, minus some. The sample lists 65,000 to 70,000 clones, roughly 90% seen once, with 7.8% in the top ten. Sequenced material: peripheral blood, taken on day 0 of AZD1222 vaccination. The sequence was collected from an adult in good health.

CDR3 nucleotide sequence: TGTGCCAGCAGACCGGGACAGGGGTATTCACCCCTCCACTTT. Translation: CASRPGQGYSPLHF. The V and J genes are TRBV6-5 and TRBJ1-6; 10 bases line up with TRBD1. The CDR3 length is 14 residues. The V and J ends lost 6 bases and 8 bases, in that order; junction bases with no gene match: 4. Germline V lookup: CDR1 MNHEY, CDR2 SVGAGI.